The present T cell receptor beta chain was sequenced within a study of blood T cells in healthy people across ages. Study outcomes and limitations: The long-lived group displayed more naive CD4+ cells, plus higher diversity, than the aged donors did. Naive T cell percentage strongly correlated with TCR beta diversity.

As concerns this clonotype: Its matching antigen is unknown.

Primers used in a second PCR of roughly 6 to 11 cycles were a sample-barcoded 5' primer and a J-beta primer mix. TCRdb independently ran MiXCR on the 5' RACE reads; one entry per CDR3 protein. Of some 730,000 distinct CDR3 sequences listed, about 24% were seen once; the top ten hold around 22%. The V end lost 2 bases, the J end lost 5 bases, and 6 bases lay between the germline ends. Germline CDR1 is KGHSH and CDR2 is LQKENI. There are 13 residues in the CDR3. Each donor had 7.5 to 10 milliliters of peripheral blood drawn. The sequenced sample consisted of blood. This chain uses TRBV18 with TRBJ1-4, with D perhaps TRBD1 (5 bases). This receptor was obtained from a man aged 65 to 85 in good health. Here the CDR3 reads CASSPNRNEKLFF. As DNA, the CDR3 is TGTGCCAGCTCACCAAACAGGAATGAAAAACTGTTTTTT.